The rows below give T cell receptor beta chains drawn from one sample of a study of shared clonotypes between healthy human individuals. Clones were read by immunoSEQ multiplex PCR, and TCRdb kept only the in-frame ones, dropping some. The profile shows 800,000 to 950,000 clones, 90% to 97% of them singletons. The material sequenced was naive CD8+ T cells sorted from blood. The receptor set was obtained from a young man in good health. CDR3s include the opening cysteine and the closing phenylalanine or tryptophan. D genes are given only for firm matches. Rows give clone size only sometimes, using once, few, many, or a class for an expanded clone.

V	size	D	J	CDR3	DNA
TRBV28	-	-	TRBJ2-7	CASCYRPHSYEQYF	TGTGCCAGCTGTTACAGACCACACTCCTACGAGCAGTACTTC
TRBV29-1	-	-	TRBJ2-1	CSVEGGGSHSYNEQFF	TGCAGCGTTGAGGGGGGCGGGAGCCACTCCTACAATGAGCAGTTCTTC
TRBV5-8	-	-	TRBJ2-7	CASSFLGDEQYF	TGTGCCAGCAGCTTTCTTGGGGACGAGCAGTACTTC
TRBV19	-	TRBD1	TRBJ1-1	CASSLTGRGVF	TGTGCCAGTAGCTTGACAGGGAGAGGGGTCTTT
TRBV5-6	-	-	TRBJ1-2	CASRYDSDYGYTF	TGTGCCAGCCGTTATGACTCGGACTATGGCTACACCTTC
TRBV28	-	TRBD1	TRBJ2-7	CASSPGTAEVGEQYF	TGTGCCAGCAGTCCCGGGACAGCCGAAGTTGGGGAGCAGTACTTC
TRBV10-3	-	-	TRBJ2-7	CAISESTEDYEQYF	TGTGCCATCAGTGAGTCGACAGAAGACTACGAGCAGTACTTC
TRBV25-1	-	TRBD2	TRBJ2-7	CASSGGLAEPYEQYF	TGTGCCAGCAGTGGAGGACTAGCGGAGCCCTACGAGCAGTACTTC
TRBV4-1	-	-	TRBJ1-2	CASSQDWSEYSNYGYTF	TGCGCCAGCAGCCAAGATTGGTCGGAATACTCTAACTATGGCTACACCTTC
TRBV19	once	TRBD1	TRBJ1-5	CASRDRGGNQPQHF	TGTGCCAGTAGAGACAGGGGCGGCAATCAGCCCCAGCATTTT
TRBV27	-	-	TRBJ2-7	CASSQTSLYEQYF	TGTGCCAGCAGCCAAACAAGTCTCTACGAGCAGTACTTC
TRBV13	-	-	TRBJ2-3	CASSRRGKESGTDTQYF	TGTGCCAGCAGCCGCCGCGGTAAGGAGAGTGGCACAGATACGCAGTATTTT
TRBV11-2	-	-	TRBJ2-7	CASSPSYEQYF	TGTGCCAGCAGCCCAAGCTACGAGCAGTACTTC
TRBV7-9	-	-	TRBJ2-5	CASSYPGPEQETQYF	TGTGCCAGCAGCTACCCTGGACCTGAACAAGAGACCCAGTACTTC
TRBV25-1	-	-	TRBJ1-2	CASSEFNPAYGYTF	TGTGCCAGCAGTGAATTTAATCCCGCCTATGGCTACACCTTC
TRBV7-8	-	TRBD1	TRBJ2-5	CASSSPGQGREETQYF	TGTGCCAGCAGCTCTCCGGGACAGGGGCGCGAGGAGACCCAGTACTTC